In its sample, the clone carrying this TCR beta chain was seen a few times. Germline-derived CDR1 and CDR2 are MNHEY and SVGAGI. J was trimmed by 4 bases and V by 5 bases; bases with no gene match: 10. This CDR3 is built from 16 residues. The sample comes from a study of T and B cells in COVID-19 patients. Study summary: Recovered patients mostly had mild to moderate COVID-19 managed as outpatients. Comorbidities linked to unfavorable COVID-19 outcome were present in 18 of 20 active-infection patients.

Each TRB amplification used roughly 230-550 ng of genomic DNA from blood. TRB rearrangements were amplified by multiplex PCR with BIOMED2 TRB-A/B primers. TCRdb re-derived calls from the multiplex PCR reads in MiXCR, one entry per CDR3 protein. The table records about 22,000 distinct CDR3 sequences, approximately 29% of them present only once. This sequence joins TRBV6-5 and TRBJ2-3, with TRBD2 matching 9 bases. The sequenced sample consisted of blood. The TCR comes from a human donor who had recovered from COVID-19. The CDR3, as DNA: TGTGCCAGCAGTAAGGGACTAGCTCCAGATCCAGATACGCAGTATTTT. It is translated as CASSKGLAPDPDTQYF.